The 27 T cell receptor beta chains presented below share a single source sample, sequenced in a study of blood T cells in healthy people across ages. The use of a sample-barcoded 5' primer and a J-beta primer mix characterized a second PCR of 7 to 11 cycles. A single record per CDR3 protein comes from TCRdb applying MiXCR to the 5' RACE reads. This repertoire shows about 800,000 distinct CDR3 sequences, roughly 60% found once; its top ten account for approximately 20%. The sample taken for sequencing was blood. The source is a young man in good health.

The CDR3 here is CASSLDSGAQEQFF. CDR3 coding DNA: TGTGCCAGCAGCTTAGACTCGGGGGCACAGGAGCAGTTCTTC. V and J are TRBV7-2 and TRBJ2-1, with D perhaps being TRBD1 or TRBD2 (6 bases each). Trimming cost V 1 base and J 10 bases, with 14 bases left between them. Germline-derived CDR1 and CDR2 are SGHTA and FQGNSA. The length of the CDR3 is 14 residues.

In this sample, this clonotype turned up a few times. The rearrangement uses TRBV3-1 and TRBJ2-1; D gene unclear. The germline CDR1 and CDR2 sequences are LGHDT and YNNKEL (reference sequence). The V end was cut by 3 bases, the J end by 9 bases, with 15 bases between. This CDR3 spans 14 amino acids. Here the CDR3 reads CASSQVRTPSEQFF. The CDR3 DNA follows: TGTGCCAGCAGCCAGGTAAGGACCCCTAGTGAGCAGTTCTTC.

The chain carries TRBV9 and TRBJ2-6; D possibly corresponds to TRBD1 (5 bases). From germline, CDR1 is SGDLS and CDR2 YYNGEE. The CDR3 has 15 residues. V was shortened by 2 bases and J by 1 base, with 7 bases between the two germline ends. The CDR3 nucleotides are TGTGCCAGCAGCGTTCAGGGATCTGGGGCCAACGTCCTGACTTTC. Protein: CASSVQGSGANVLTF.

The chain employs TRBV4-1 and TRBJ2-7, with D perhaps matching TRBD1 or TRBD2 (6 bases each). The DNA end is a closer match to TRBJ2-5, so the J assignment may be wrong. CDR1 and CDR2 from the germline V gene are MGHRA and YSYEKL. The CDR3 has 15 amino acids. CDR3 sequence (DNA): TGCGCCAGCAGCCAATTAGGGGGGACCGGGGAGACCCAGTACTTC. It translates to CASSQLGGTGETQYF.

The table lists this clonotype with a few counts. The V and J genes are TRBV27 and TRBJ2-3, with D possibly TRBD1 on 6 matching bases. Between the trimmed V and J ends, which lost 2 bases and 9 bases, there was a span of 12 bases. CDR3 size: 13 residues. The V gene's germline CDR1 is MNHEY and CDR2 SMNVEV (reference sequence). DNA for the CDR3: TGTGCCAGCAGTTTAGGGGGCGAGGGGACGCAGTATTTT. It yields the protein CASSLGGEGTQYF.

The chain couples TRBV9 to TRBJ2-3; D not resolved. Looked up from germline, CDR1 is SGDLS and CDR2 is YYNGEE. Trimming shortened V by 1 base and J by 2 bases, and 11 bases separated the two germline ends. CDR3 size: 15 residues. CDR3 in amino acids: CASSVSQLFTDTQYF. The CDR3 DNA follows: TGTGCCAGCAGCGTAAGTCAGCTGTTCACAGATACGCAGTATTTT.

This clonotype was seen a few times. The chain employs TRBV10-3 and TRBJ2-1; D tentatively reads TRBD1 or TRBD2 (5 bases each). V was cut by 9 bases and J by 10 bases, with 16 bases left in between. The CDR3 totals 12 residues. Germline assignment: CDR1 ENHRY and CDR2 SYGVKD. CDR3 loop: CAIPRDVQEQFF. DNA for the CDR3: TGTGCCATTCCCCGGGACGTGCAAGAGCAGTTCTTC.

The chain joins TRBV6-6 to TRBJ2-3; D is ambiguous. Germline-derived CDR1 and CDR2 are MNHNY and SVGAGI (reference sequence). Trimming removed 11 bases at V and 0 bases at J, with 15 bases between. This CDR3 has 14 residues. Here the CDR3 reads CAATKQTSTDTQYF. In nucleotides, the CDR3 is TGTGCCGCAACCAAACAGACTAGCACAGATACGCAGTATTTT.

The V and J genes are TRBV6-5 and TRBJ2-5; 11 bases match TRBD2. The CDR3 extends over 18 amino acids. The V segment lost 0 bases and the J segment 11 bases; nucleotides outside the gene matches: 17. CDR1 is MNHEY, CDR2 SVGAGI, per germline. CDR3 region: CASSYSFSGGDIGNEQYF. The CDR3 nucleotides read TGTGCCAGCAGTTACTCGTTTAGCGGGGGGGATATCGGCAATGAGCAGTACTTC.

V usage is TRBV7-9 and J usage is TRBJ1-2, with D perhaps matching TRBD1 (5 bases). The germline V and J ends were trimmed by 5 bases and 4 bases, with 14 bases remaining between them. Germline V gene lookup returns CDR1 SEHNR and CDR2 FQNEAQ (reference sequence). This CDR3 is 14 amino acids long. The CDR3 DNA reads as TGTGCCAGCAGCACCCAGGGCAGTAGCTATGGCTACACCTTC. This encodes CASSTQGSSYGYTF.

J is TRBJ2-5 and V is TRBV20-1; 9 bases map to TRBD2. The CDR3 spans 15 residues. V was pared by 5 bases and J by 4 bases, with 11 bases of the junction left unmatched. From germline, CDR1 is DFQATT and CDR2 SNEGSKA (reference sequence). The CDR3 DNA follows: TGCAGTGCTCGTACCCTAGCGGGGATCGGAGAGACCCAGTACTTC. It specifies CSARTLAGIGETQYF.

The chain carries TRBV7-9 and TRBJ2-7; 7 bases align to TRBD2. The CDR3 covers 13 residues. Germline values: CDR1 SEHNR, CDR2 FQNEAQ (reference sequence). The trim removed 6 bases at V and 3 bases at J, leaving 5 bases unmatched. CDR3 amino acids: CASRPSGDYEQYF. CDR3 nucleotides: TGTGCCAGCAGACCCAGCGGGGACTACGAGCAGTACTTC.

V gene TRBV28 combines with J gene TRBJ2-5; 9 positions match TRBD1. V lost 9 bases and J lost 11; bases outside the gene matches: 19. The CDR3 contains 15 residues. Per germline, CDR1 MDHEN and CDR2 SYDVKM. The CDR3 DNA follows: TGTGCCAGTCTCACCCGGGACAGGGAACTCGGAGAGCAGTACTTC. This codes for CASLTRDRELGEQYF.

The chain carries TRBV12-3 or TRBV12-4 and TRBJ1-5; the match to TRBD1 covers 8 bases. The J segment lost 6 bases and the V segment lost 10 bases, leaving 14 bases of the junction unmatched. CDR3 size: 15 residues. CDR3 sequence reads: CATRSGQGVFQPQHF. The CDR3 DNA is TGTGCCACGCGATCTGGACAGGGAGTTTTTCAGCCCCAGCATTTT.

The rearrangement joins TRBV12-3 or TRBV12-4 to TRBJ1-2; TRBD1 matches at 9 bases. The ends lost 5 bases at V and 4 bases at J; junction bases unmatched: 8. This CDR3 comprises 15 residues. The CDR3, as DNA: TGTGCCAGCAGTCTCGACAGGGGGAAATCCTATGGCTACACCTTC. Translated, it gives CASSLDRGKSYGYTF.

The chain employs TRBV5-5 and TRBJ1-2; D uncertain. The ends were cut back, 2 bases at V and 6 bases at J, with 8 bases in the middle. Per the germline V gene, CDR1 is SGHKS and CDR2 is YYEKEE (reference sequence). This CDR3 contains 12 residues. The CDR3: CASSLEFNGYTF. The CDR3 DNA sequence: TGTGCCAGCAGCTTAGAATTCAATGGCTACACCTTC.

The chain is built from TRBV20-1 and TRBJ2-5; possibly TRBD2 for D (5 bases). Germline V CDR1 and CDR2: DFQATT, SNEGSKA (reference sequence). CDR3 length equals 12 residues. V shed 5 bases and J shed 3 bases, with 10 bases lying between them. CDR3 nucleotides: TGCAGTGCTCCCCCGAGGGAAGAGACCCAGTACTTC. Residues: CSAPPREETQYF.

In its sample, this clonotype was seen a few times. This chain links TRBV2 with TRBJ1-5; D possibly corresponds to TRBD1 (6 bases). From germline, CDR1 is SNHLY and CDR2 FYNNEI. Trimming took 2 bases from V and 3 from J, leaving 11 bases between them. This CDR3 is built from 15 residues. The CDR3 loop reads CASSESGASNQPQHF. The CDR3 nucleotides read TGTGCCAGCAGTGAATCAGGGGCATCCAATCAGCCCCAGCATTTT.

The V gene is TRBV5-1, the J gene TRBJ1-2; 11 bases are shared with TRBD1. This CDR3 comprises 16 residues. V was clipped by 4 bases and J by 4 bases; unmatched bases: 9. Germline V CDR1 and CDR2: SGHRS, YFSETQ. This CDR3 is CASSPGQGAYGYGYTF. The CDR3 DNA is TGCGCCAGCAGCCCAGGACAGGGGGCTTACGGCTATGGCTACACCTTC.

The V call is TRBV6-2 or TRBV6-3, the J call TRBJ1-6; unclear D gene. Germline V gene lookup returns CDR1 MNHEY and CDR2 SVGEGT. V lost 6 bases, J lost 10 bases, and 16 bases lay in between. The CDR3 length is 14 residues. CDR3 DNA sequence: TGTGCCAGCAGGTCTGTTAGGACGTGGTCACCCCTCCACTTT. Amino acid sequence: CASRSVRTWSPLHF.

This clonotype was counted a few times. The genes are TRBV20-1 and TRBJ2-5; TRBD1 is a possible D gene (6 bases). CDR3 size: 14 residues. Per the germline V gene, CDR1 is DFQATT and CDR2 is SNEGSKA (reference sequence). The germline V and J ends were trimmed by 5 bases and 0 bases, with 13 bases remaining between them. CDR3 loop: CSAGSGQNQETQYF. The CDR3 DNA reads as TGCAGTGCTGGTTCCGGACAGAACCAAGAGACCCAGTACTTC.

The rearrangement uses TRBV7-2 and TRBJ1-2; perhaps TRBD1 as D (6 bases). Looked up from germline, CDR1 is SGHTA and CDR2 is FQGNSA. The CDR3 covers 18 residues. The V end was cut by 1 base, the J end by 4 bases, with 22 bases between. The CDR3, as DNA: TGTGCCAGCAGCTTAGTCTCCGGGGGCAGGGATTCAACCTATGGCTACACCTTC. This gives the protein CASSLVSGGRDSTYGYTF.

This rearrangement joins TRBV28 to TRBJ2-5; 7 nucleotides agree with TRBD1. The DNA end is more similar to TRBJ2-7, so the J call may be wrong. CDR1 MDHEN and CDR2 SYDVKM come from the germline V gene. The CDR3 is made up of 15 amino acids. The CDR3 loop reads CASSADRDSHYEQYF. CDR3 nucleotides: TGTGCCAGCAGTGCTGACCGGGACAGCCACTACGAGCAGTACTTC.

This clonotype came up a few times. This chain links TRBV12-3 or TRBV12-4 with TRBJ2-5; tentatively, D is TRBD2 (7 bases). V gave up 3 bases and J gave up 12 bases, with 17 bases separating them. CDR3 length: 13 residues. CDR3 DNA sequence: TGTGCCAGCAGTTTCGGGGGGACATCTGGGGAGTACTTC. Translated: CASSFGGTSGEYF.

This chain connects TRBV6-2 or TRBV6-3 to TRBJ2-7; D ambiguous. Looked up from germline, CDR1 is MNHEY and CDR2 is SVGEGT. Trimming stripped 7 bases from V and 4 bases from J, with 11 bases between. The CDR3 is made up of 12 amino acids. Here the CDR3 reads CASTTRGYEQYF. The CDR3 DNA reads TGTGCCAGCACTACGCGTGGTTACGAGCAGTACTTC.

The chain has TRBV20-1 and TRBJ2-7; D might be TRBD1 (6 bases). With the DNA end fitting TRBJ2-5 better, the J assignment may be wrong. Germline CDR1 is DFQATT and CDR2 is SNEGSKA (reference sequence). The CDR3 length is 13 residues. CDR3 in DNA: TGCAGTGCTATAACTAACAGGGTGAAGACCCAGTACTTC. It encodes CSAITNRVKTQYF.

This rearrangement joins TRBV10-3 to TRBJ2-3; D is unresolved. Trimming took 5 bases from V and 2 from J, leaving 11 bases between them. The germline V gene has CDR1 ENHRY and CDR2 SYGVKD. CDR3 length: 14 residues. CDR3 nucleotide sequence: TGTGCCATCAGTTACGGCCCACCCACAGATACGCAGTATTTT. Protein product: CAISYGPPTDTQYF.